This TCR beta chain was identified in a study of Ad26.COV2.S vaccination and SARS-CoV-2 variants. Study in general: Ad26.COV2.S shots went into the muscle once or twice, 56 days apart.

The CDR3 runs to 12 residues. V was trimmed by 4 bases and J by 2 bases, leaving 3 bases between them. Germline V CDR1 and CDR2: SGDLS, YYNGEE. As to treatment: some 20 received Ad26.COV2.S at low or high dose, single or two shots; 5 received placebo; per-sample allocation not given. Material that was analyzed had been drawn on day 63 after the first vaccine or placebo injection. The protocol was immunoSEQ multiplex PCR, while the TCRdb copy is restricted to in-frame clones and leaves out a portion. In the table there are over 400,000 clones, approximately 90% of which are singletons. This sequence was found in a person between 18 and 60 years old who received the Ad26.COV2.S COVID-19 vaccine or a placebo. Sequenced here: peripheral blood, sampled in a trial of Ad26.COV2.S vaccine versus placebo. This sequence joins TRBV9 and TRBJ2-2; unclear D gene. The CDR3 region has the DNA TGTGCCAGCAGCCTAAACACCGGGGAGCTGTTTTTT. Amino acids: CASSLNTGELFF.